The TCR beta chain under discussion was sequenced for a study of T-cell memory formation after mild COVID-19. About the study: The TCR clusters were mostly specific to one donor. Findings and caveats of the study: Pre-infection memory showed some responding clones, and this suggested that cross-reactive memory joined. Among clones contracting day 15 to 85, CD4/CD8 was balanced, whereas later expanders leaned CD4+.

Germline CDR1 SEHNR, CDR2 FQNEAQ (reference sequence). Trimming took off 4 bases at V and 8 bases at J, with 11 bases between the two ends. This CDR3 is 13 amino acids long. This clonotype was detected only a few times. Its antigen is as yet unknown. TCRdb re-called the 5' RACE reads through MiXCR, storing one row per CDR3 protein. Among hundreds of thousands of distinct CDR3 sequences listed, roughly 17% were seen once. The clonotype was recovered from an adult woman who had mild COVID-19 (a few samples of this study predate the infection). Cell type and time point are not known. The V and J genes are TRBV7-9 and TRBJ1-4; no firm D call. The sample consisted of PBMCs or a T cell subset sorted from them (not recorded which). CDR3 DNA sequence: TGTGCCAGCAGCTCGCTGGGGTGGGAAAAACTGTTTTTT. Its translation: CASSSLGWEKLFF.